The 27 T cell receptor beta chains below all came from one sample that was sequenced in a study of T cells after yellow fever vaccination. In TCRdb, the 5' RACE reads were re-called with MiXCR into one record per CDR3 protein. The sample lists under 200,000 distinct CDR3 sequences, around 7% occurring once. The sample in question was CD4+ T cells sorted from PBMCs, obtained more than 4 days after the first yellow fever vaccination. Source of these receptors: a man aged 18 to 35 who received the YFV17D yellow fever vaccine.

This clonotype was observed at least ten times. This chain's CDR3 is CASRGVITDTQYF. The CDR3 coding sequence is TGTGCCAGCAGAGGAGTCATCACAGATACGCAGTATTTT. The chain recombines TRBV28 with TRBJ2-3; no firm D call. The CDR3 runs to 13 residues. Germline CDR1 reads MDHEN; CDR2 reads SYDVKM. Deletions cut 6 bases from V and 2 bases from J, with 9 bases between.

In this sample, this clonotype turned up many times. The V and J genes are TRBV12-3 or TRBV12-4 and TRBJ2-7; D is possibly TRBD1 (5 bases). Between the trimmed V and J ends, which lost 6 bases and 0 bases, there was a span of 12 bases. There are 14 residues in the CDR3. CDR3 in amino acids: CASSRGHDSYEQYF. The CDR3 nucleotides read TGTGCCAGCAGCCGCGGACATGACTCCTACGAGCAGTACTTC.

This clonotype was detected ten times or more. The rearrangement joins TRBV24-1 to TRBJ2-1, with D maybe TRBD2 (5 bases). CDR3 length equals 15 residues. Trimming shortened V by 5 bases and J by 0 bases, and 10 bases separated the two germline ends. Germline assignment: CDR1 KGHDR and CDR2 SFDVKD. The CDR3 DNA follows: TGTGCCACCAGTGTCGGGGATAGCTCCTACAATGAGCAGTTCTTC. Amino acid sequence: CATSVGDSSYNEQFF.

This clonotype was seen more than once but under ten times. CDR3 residues: CATGWGQGDTQYF. The CDR3 DNA sequence: TGTGCCACGGGCTGGGGGCAGGGAGATACGCAGTATTTT. The genes are TRBV24-1 and TRBJ2-3, with D possibly matching TRBD1 (6 bases). Germline assignment: CDR1 KGHDR and CDR2 SFDVKD. The CDR3 is made up of 13 amino acids. Trimming left V 10 bases short and J 5 bases short, with 15 bases between.

This clonotype came up a few times. The genes are TRBV6-5 and TRBJ1-1, with D possibly TRBD1 on 6 matching bases. Trimming removed 2 bases from V and 6 bases from J, with 16 bases in between. Germline assignment: CDR1 MNHEY and CDR2 SVGAGI. This CDR3 has 15 residues. The CDR3 protein is CASSYMSRGAPEAFF. CDR3 DNA sequence: TGTGCCAGCAGTTACATGTCCCGGGGGGCGCCTGAAGCTTTCTTT.

This clonotype showed up many times. The chain couples TRBV4-3 to TRBJ2-5, with D possibly matching TRBD1 (6 bases). V was clipped by 3 bases and J by 5 bases, with 13 bases between them. The V gene's germline CDR1 is LGHNA and CDR2 YSLEER. The CDR3 covers 14 residues. CDR3 protein: CASSHSGAVETQYF. The DNA for the CDR3 is TGCGCCAGCAGCCATTCAGGGGCGGTGGAGACCCAGTACTTC.

This clonotype has ten or more counts. This chain joins TRBV29-1 and TRBJ2-1; tentative D call: TRBD1 (5 bases). The germline gives CDR1 SQVTM, CDR2 ANQGSEA. The CDR3 loop spans 12 amino acids. Trimming cost V 1 base and J 7 bases, with 8 bases left between them. CDR3: CSVEAQVNEQFF. CDR3 nucleotides: TGCAGCGTTGAAGCACAGGTGAATGAGCAGTTCTTC.

This clonotype was detected a few times. The chain is built from TRBV10-3 and TRBJ2-7; TRBD1 agrees at 9 bases. The CDR3 is 15 residues long. Germline V lookup: CDR1 ENHRY, CDR2 SYGVKD. Germline trimming cut 11 bases from V and 5 bases from J; bases unmatched to any gene: 16. The CDR3 spells CALSTGQGLWNEQYF. CDR3 DNA sequence: TGTGCCCTCTCGACGGGACAGGGCCTCTGGAACGAGCAGTACTTC.

The J gene is TRBJ1-3, the V gene TRBV28, with a possible D match to TRBD1 (5 bases). Trimming left V 6 bases short and J 0 bases short, with 9 bases between. This CDR3 is 14 amino acids long. Germline loops: CDR1 MDHEN, CDR2 SYDVKM. CDR3 amino acids: CASRLGGSGNTIYF. The CDR3 DNA follows: TGTGCCAGCAGACTCGGGGGCTCTGGAAACACCATATATTTT.

This rearrangement joins TRBV27 to TRBJ2-1; D not resolved. The CDR3 runs 11 residues. Per germline, CDR1 MNHEY and CDR2 SMNVEV (reference sequence). V dropped 4 bases and J dropped 8 bases, with 6 bases sitting between them. CDR3 DNA: TGTGCCAGCAGTTCCGGATATGAGCAGTTCTTC. Amino acid sequence: CASSSGYEQFF.

The chain couples TRBV19 to TRBJ1-2, with TRBD1 matching over 8 bases. The CDR3 length is 14 residues. V shed 4 bases and J 4 bases; nucleotides not matched to a gene: 5. In germline, CDR1 is LNHDA, CDR2 SQIVND (reference sequence). The DNA of the CDR3 is TGTGCCAGTAGTAGACCGGACAGGGTCTATGGCTACACCTTC. Its protein product is CASSRPDRVYGYTF.

This chain connects TRBV3-1 to TRBJ2-5, with D unclear. Germline values: CDR1 LGHDT, CDR2 YNNKEL (reference sequence). This CDR3 region has 15 residues. V shed 1 base and J shed 3 bases, with 12 bases lying between them. In nucleotides, the CDR3 is TGTGCCAGCAGCCAAGGGGTAGCCCGTAAAGAGACCCAGTACTTC. This translates into CASSQGVARKETQYF.

The chain has TRBV28 and TRBJ1-6, with TRBD1 matching 10 bases. Germline-derived CDR1 and CDR2 are MDHEN and SYDVKM. The trim removed 6 bases at V and 7 bases at J, leaving 9 bases unmatched. CDR3 length: 16 residues. Written as DNA, the CDR3 is TGTGCCAGCAGCGCTCCGGGACAGGGGACCAATTCACCCCTCCACTTT. Translation gives CASSAPGQGTNSPLHF.

This clonotype was found a few times. This rearrangement joins TRBV10-3 to TRBJ1-5; the D is unclear. The V gene's germline CDR1 is ENHRY and CDR2 SYGVKD. V shed 3 bases and J shed 1 base, with 4 bases lying between them. This CDR3 region has 13 residues. The CDR3 nucleotides read TGTGCCATCAGTGAACTGAGCAATCAGCCCCAGCATTTT. This codes for CAISELSNQPQHF.

This clonotype was observed many times. This rearrangement joins TRBV7-2 to TRBJ2-7; the D gene is possibly TRBD1 (6 bases). Germline loops: CDR1 SGHTA, CDR2 FQGNSA. Trimming took off 1 base at V and 6 bases at J, with 10 bases between the two ends. This CDR3 has 13 amino acids. The CDR3 DNA follows: TGTGCCAGCAGCTTAGACAGGGTTACCGAGCAGTACTTC. It encodes CASSLDRVTEQYF. The variable domain in full, with the rest retrieved from reference TRBV7-2 and TRBJ2-7, is GAGVSQSPSNKVTEKGKDVELRCDPISGHTALYWYRQSLGQGLEFLIYFQGNSAPDKSGLPSDRFSAERTGGSVSTLTIQRTQQEDSAVYLCASSLDRVTEQYFGPGTRLTVT.

With respect to this clonotype: The missing conserved phenylalanine or tryptophan at the end of this CDR3 makes a read error likely. This chain connects TRBV7-2 to TRBJ2-5, with TRBD2 matching 10 bases. CDR1 and CDR2 from the germline V gene are SGHTA and FQGNSA. The CDR3 spans 17 residues. Unmatched junction bases numbered 7, after V lost 1 base and J lost 2 bases. This CDR3 reads CASSLVASGGPQETQYL. The CDR3, as DNA: TGTGCCAGCAGCTTAGTGGCTAGCGGGGGACCACAAGAGACCCAGTACCTC.

There are many counts of this clonotype. V is TRBV6-1 and J is TRBJ1-5; D is unclear. This CDR3 is built from 13 residues. CDR1 is MNHNS and CDR2 is SASEGT in the germline V gene. In DNA, the CDR3 is TGTGCGTCGCATGGGGTAATCAATCAGCCCCAGCATTTT. As protein: CASHGVINQPQHF.

As concerns this clonotype: A much more abundant neighbour one base away suggests this may be a read error. The chain uses TRBV10-3 and TRBJ1-5; no reliable D call. Germline lookup yields CDR1 ENHRY and CDR2 SYGVKD. The CDR3 runs 14 residues. The CDR3: CAISDQVLNRPQHF. The DNA of the CDR3 is TGTGCCATCAGTGATCAGGTTCTTAATCGGCCCCAGCATTTT.

This clonotype was detected many times. The chain carries TRBV5-8 and TRBJ2-3; possible D gene TRBD2, 7 bases. The CDR3 is 16 amino acids. Deletions cut 4 bases from V and 0 bases from J, with 15 bases between. Germline lookup yields CDR1 SGHTS and CDR2 YDEGEE. CDR3 sequence: CASSPGRGHSTDTQYF. The CDR3 nucleotides are TGTGCCAGCAGCCCCGGGCGGGGGCACAGCACAGATACGCAGTATTTT.

This clonotype was counted ten times or more. The V and J genes are TRBV10-2 and TRBJ2-5; D ambiguous. V was clipped by 6 bases and J by 7 bases, with 18 bases between them. The CDR3 loop spans 14 amino acids. Per germline, CDR1 WSHSY and CDR2 SAAADI. This CDR3 reads CASRTTHLEGTQYF. The CDR3 DNA reads as TGCGCCAGCAGAACCACCCACCTGGAAGGGACCCAGTACTTC.

The V and J genes are TRBV14 and TRBJ2-1; 8 bases match TRBD2. Germline V gene lookup returns CDR1 SGHDN and CDR2 FVKESK. The J segment lost 4 bases and the V segment lost 4 bases, leaving 3 bases of the junction unmatched. The CDR3 is 14 amino acids. The DNA for the CDR3 is TGTGCCAGCAGCCCCCGACTAGCGTACAATGAGCAGTTCTTC. It encodes CASSPRLAYNEQFF.

This clonotype appeared many times. The chain combines TRBV5-1 with TRBJ2-7; TRBD1 is a possible D gene (6 bases). The CDR3 totals 13 residues. Germline assignment: CDR1 SGHRS and CDR2 YFSETQ. V was shortened by 2 bases and J by 6 bases, with 12 bases between the two germline ends. The CDR3 DNA sequence: TGCGCCAGCAGCTTTTCAGGGGCTGGCGAGCAGTACTTC. It specifies CASSFSGAGEQYF.

This clonotype was seen at least ten times. This chain links TRBV12-3 or TRBV12-4 with TRBJ1-6, with D maybe TRBD1 (5 bases). The CDR3 totals 15 residues. Trimming shortened V by 7 bases and J by 6 bases, and 16 bases separated the two germline ends. Here the CDR3 reads CASKRREVFNSPLHF. CDR3 bases: TGTGCCAGCAAACGCAGGGAAGTGTTTAATTCACCCCTCCACTTT.

This clonotype was observed at least ten times. The chain combines TRBV7-2 with TRBJ2-3; 11 bases map to TRBD2. The V gene end was trimmed by 5 bases and the J gene end by 6 bases; junction bases not matched to a gene: 7. The CDR3 is 15 amino acids. In germline, CDR1 is SGHTA, CDR2 FQGNSA. The CDR3: CASSPPPSGGDTQYF. The CDR3 DNA reads TGTGCCAGCAGCCCCCCCCCTAGCGGGGGGGATACGCAGTATTTT.

Concerning this clonotype: A much larger clonotype is one base distant, so this may be a read error. The chain uses TRBV4-3 and TRBJ2-1; 7 bases line up with TRBD1. Germline V gives CDR1 LGHNA, CDR2 YSLEER. The CDR3 is 16 amino acids. The CDR3 here is CVSSRKRGQPNNEQFF. The CDR3 DNA sequence: TGCGTCAGCAGCCGCAAAAGGGGGCAGCCCAACAATGAGCAGTTCTTC.

Ten or more counts support this clonotype. The CDR3 here is CASSLFRIPGANVLTF. The CDR3 coding sequence is TGTGCCAGCAGCTTATTCAGAATTCCTGGGGCCAACGTCCTGACTTTC. The chain couples TRBV11-1 to TRBJ2-6; D is unresolved. The CDR3 loop spans 16 amino acids. CDR1 SGHAT and CDR2 FQDESV come from the germline V gene (reference sequence). V lost 2 bases and J 2 bases, leaving 10 bases between the germline ends.

This clonotype showed up many times. The genes are TRBV7-2 and TRBJ2-3; D perhaps matches TRBD1 (6 bases). Germline V CDR1 and CDR2: SGHTA, FQGNSA. CDR3 size: 16 residues. V was pared by 7 bases and J by 2 bases, with 19 bases between. CDR3 residues: CASNNKQGGFTDTQYF. The CDR3 region has the DNA TGTGCCAGCAACAATAAACAGGGCGGCTTCACAGATACGCAGTATTTT.